The clone carrying this TCR beta chain appeared once. This entry belongs to a study of OX40 agonist ivuxolimab in advanced cancers. On the study more broadly: Three individuals attained partial responses, comprising one hepatocellular carcinoma case and two cutaneous melanoma cases.

The germline V and J ends were trimmed by 0 bases and 8 bases, with 11 bases remaining between them. The germline V gene encodes CDR1 SGDLS and CDR2 YYNGEE. This CDR3 is 13 amino acids long. Some clones are missing from TCRdb's copy, which holds only in-frame ones; the method was immunoSEQ multiplex PCR. This sample yields about 71,000 clones, of which around nine tenths are seen a single time; about 2.1% belongs to the top ten. If patients had autoimmune disease history or systemic immunosuppression, they were excluded. The chain has TRBV9 and TRBJ1-2; TRBD1 is a possible D gene (6 bases). This sequence originates from an adult with an advanced solid tumor such as melanoma, head and neck, liver or kidney cancer. Material: CD4+ or CD8+ T cells sorted from blood, obtained in a trial of the OX40 agonist ivuxolimab. The CDR3 loop reads CASSVGIGGGYTF. The CDR3 coding sequence is TGTGCCAGCAGCGTAGGTATAGGGGGAGGCTACACCTTC.